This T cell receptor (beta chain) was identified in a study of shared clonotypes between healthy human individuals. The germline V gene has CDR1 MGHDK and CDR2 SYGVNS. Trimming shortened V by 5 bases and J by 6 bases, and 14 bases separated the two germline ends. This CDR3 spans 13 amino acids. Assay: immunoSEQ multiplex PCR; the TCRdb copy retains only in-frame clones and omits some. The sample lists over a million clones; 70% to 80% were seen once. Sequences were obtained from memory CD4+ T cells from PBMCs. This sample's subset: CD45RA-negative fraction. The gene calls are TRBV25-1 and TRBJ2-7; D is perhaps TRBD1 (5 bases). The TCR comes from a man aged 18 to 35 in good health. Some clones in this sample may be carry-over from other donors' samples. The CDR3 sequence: CASSFQGEGEQYF. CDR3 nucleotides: TGTGCCAGCAGTTTCCAGGGTGAAGGCGAGCAGTACTTC.